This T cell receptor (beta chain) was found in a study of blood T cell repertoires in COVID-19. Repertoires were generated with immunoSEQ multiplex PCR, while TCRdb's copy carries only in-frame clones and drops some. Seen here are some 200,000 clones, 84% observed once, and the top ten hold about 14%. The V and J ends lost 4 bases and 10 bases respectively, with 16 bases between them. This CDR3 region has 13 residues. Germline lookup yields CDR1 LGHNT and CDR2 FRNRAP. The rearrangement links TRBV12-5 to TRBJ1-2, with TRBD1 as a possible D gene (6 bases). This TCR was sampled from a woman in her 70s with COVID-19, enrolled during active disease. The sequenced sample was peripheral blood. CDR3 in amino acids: CASGSNQGSVYTF. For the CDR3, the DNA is TGTGCTAGTGGTTCCAATCAGGGGAGCGTCTACACCTTC.